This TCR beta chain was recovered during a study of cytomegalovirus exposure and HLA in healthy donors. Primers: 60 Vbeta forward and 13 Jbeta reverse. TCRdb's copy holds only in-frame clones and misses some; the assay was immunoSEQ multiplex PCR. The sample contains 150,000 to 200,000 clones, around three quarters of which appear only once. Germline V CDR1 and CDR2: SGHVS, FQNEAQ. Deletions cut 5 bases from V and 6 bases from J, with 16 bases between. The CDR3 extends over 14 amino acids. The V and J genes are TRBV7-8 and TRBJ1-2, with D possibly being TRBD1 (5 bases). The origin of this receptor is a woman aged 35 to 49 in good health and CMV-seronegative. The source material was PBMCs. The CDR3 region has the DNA TGTGCCAGCAGCCCCGAGGCGGGGCGTGATGGCTACACCTTC. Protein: CASSPEAGRDGYTF.